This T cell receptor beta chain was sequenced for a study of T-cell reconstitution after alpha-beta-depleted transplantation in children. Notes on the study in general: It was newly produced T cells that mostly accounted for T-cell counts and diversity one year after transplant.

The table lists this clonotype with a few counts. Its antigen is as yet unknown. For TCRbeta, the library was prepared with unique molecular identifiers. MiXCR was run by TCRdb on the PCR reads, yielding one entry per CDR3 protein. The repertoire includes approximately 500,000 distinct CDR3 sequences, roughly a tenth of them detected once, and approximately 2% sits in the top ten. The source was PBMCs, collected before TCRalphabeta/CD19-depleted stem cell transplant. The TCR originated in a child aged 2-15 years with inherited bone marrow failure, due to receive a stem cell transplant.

The CDR3 coding sequence is TGTGCCAGCAGCTTAGGAAGGGGCATGAACACTGAAGCTTTCTTT. It is translated as CASSLGRGMNTEAFF. The V call is TRBV7-8, the J call TRBJ1-1, with D maybe TRBD1 (5 bases). Germline V CDR1 and CDR2: SGHVS, FQNEAQ. V was clipped by 1 base and J by 0 bases, with 9 bases between them. CDR3 length: 15 amino acids.